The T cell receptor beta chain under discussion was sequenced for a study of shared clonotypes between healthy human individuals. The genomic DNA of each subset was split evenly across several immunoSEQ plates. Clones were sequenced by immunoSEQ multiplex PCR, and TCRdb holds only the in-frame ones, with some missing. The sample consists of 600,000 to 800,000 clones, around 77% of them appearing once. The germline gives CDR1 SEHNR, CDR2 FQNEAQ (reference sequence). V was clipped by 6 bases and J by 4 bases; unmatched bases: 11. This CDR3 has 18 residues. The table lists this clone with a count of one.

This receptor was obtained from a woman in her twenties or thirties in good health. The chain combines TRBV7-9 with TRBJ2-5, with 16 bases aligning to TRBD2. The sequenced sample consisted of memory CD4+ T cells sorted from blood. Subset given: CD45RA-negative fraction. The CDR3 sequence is CASRPNPGLAGGLETQYF. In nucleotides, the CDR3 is TGTGCCAGCAGACCTAACCCGGGACTAGCGGGAGGGTTAGAGACCCAGTACTTC.